This section outlines one T cell receptor beta chain sequence together with its context. Its matching antigen is unknown. Germline assignment: CDR1 SGDLS and CDR2 YYNGEE. The CDR3 contains 20 residues. V lost 2 bases to trimming and J lost 0 bases, with 24 bases between them. Libraries were prepared by immunoSEQ multiplex PCR; TCRdb keeps only in-frame clonotypes and omits some of them. The table has around 39,000 clones, around 80% seen once. This entry comes from a study of PD-1 blockade in classical Hodgkin lymphoma. General study points: Nivolumab initiation under 1 year post-ASCT meant exclusion. What drove the repertoire differences, possibly disease activity or prior therapy, has not been defined. Reports indicated that newly diagnosed patients had lower baseline TCR diversity than healthy donors did.

Every patient relapsed after autologous stem cell transplantation, and brentuximab vedotin exposure varied. Progressive disease, partial response or complete response was each patient's best response. V is TRBV9 and J is TRBJ1-5; no clear D. The clonotype comes from a human donor with classical Hodgkin lymphoma. The material sequenced was peripheral blood mononuclear cells (PBMCs), taken before the second cycle of nivolumab. In DNA, the CDR3 is TGTGCCAGCAGCGTCTATAGGAGGACCCGGATACGATATAGCAATCAGCCCCAGCATTTT. This codes for CASSVYRRTRIRYSNQPQHF.